This is a list of T cell receptor beta chains from one sample in a study of blood T cell repertoires in COVID-19. TCRdb keeps only in-frame clones here, not all; method: immunoSEQ multiplex PCR. The data hold some 200,000 clones, with 82% observed a single time. Sequenced sample: peripheral blood. The source of these receptors is a woman in her forties with acute or convalescent COVID-19. The CDR3 runs from the conserved cysteine through the conserved F or W. Fields, in order: J gene, D gene, V gene, clone size, CDR3 protein, CDR3 DNA. A D gene is named only where the DNA matches it firmly. Some rows mark clone size as missing; the rest say once, few, many or name a class of expanded clone.

TRBJ2-1	TRBD2	TRBV19	NA	CASTLAGGFYNEQFF	TGTGCCAGTACTCTAGCGGGGGGTTTCTACAATGAGCAGTTCTTC
TRBJ2-7	NA	TRBV7-9	NA	CASSFSAVSYEQYF	TGTGCCAGCAGCTTTTCGGCGGTCTCCTACGAGCAGTACTTC
TRBJ2-7	NA	TRBV30	few	CATGQYEQYF	TGTGCCACCGGACAGTACGAGCAGTACTTC
TRBJ1-1	NA	TRBV6-5	NA	CASSYGGANTEAFF	TGTGCCAGCAGTTACGGAGGGGCGAACACTGAAGCTTTCTTT
TRBJ1-2	NA	TRBV29-1	NA	CSVEREVNYGYTF	TGCAGCGTTGAACGGGAGGTTAACTATGGCTACACTTTC
TRBJ1-5	TRBD1	TRBV19	NA	CASSINRDRGKPQHF	TGTGCCAGTAGCATCAACCGGGACAGGGGTAAGCCCCAGCATTTT
TRBJ1-2	NA	TRBV3-1/TRBV3-2	NA	CASSQGLYGNNYGYTF	TGTGCCAGCAGCCAAGGTCTGTACGGTAATAACTATGGCTACACCTTC
TRBJ2-5	NA	TRBV6-2/TRBV6-3	once	CASSSRLASARETQYF	TGTGCCAGCAGTTCCCGCCTAGCGTCAGCTAGGGAGACCCAGTACTTC
TRBJ1-6	TRBD1	TRBV7-6	few	CASSSGQGPEVVLHF	TGTGCCAGCAGCTCGGGACAGGGCCCCGAAGTAGTCCTCCACTTT
TRBJ1-6	NA	TRBV19	NA	CASSIIRAGSPLHF	TGTGCCAGTAGTATAATCCGGGCGGGATCACCCCTCCACTTT
TRBJ1-1	NA	TRBV7-7	NA	CASTDTGVVNTEAFF	TGTGCCAGCACCGATACGGGGGTGGTGAACACTGAAGCTTTCTTT
TRBJ2-1	TRBD2	TRBV2	NA	CASRAMGLAGGEQFF	TGTGCCAGCAGAGCTATGGGACTAGCGGGAGGTGAGCAGTTCTTC
TRBJ1-1	NA	TRBV19	NA	CASRQRAEAFF	TGTGCCAGTAGACAACGGGCTGAAGCTTTCTTT
TRBJ1-1	NA	TRBV12-5	few	CASLKGTEAFF	TGTGCTAGTCTGAAGGGGACTGAAGCTTTCTTT
TRBJ2-7	NA	TRBV5-6	NA	CASSFPTGTQDEQYF	TGTGCCAGCAGCTTCCCAACCGGGACTCAGGACGAGCAGTACTTC
TRBJ1-3	NA	TRBV3-1/TRBV3-2	NA	CASSQQQGYGNTIYF	TGTGCCAGCAGCCAACAACAGGGTTATGGAAACACCATATATTTT
TRBJ1-6	NA	TRBV7-2	NA	CASSLAPRGSPLHF	TGTGCCAGCAGCTTAGCCCCCCGAGGGTCACCCCTCCACTTT
TRBJ2-3	TRBD2	TRBV9	NA	CASSPNYRGLAGGTDTQYF	TGTGCCAGCAGCCCCAACTATCGAGGATTAGCGGGGGGTACAGATACGCAGTATTTT
TRBJ2-3	NA	TRBV12-3/TRBV12-4	NA	CASSTNRADTQYF	TGTGCCAGCAGTACAAACAGGGCTGATACGCAGTATTTT
TRBJ1-1	NA	TRBV3-1/TRBV3-2	NA	CASSDTGTPAFF	TGTGCCAGCAGTGACACCGGGACACCAGCTTTCTTT
TRBJ2-3	TRBD1	TRBV11-2	NA	CASSQTGGSTDTQYF	TGTGCCAGCAGCCAAACAGGGGGTAGCACAGATACGCAGTATTTT
TRBJ2-7	NA	TRBV28	NA	CASKSGAIYEQYF	TGTGCAAGTAAATCTGGGGCCATCTACGAGCAGTACTTC